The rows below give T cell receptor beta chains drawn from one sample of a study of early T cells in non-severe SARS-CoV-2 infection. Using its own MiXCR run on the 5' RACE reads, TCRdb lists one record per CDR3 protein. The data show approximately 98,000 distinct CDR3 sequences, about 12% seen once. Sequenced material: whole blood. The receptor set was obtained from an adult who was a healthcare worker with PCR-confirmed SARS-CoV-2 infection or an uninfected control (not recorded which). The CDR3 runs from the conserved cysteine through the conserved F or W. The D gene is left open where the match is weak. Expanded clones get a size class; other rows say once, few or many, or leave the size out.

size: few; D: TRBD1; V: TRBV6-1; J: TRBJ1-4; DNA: TGTGCCAGCAGTGCGGGACAGGGGGGCGAAAAACTGTTTTTT; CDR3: CASSAGQGGEKLFF
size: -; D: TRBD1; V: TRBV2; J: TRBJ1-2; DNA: TGTGCCAGCAGTCCGACAGGGGGAAATTTCCGTGGCTACACCTTC; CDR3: CASSPTGGNFRGYTF
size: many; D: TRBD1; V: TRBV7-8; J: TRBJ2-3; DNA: TGTGCCAGCAGCCCCCGACAGGGTGAAACAGATACGCAGTATTTT; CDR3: CASSPRQGETDTQYF
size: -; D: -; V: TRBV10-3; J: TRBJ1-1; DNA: TGTGCCATCAGTGAGGAGACAGGCGGGGCTTTCTTT; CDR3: CAISEETGGAFF
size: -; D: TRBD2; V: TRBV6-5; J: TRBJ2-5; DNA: TGTGCCAGCAGTTACTGGGCTAGCGGGGGGGGAGAGACCCAGTACTTC; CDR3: CASSYWASGGGETQYF
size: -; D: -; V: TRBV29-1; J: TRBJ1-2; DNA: TGCAGCGTTGAGGGTCCTGGCAACTATGGCTACACCTTC; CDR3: CSVEGPGNYGYTF
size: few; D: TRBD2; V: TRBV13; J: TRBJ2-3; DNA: TGTGCCAGCAGCTTAGGCCCGGAGCGGGGGGGACTAAATACGCAGTATTTT; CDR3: CASSLGPERGGLNTQYF
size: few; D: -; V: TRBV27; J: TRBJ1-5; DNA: TGTGCCAGCGCCGGACATCCCAAGCAGCCCCAGCATTTT; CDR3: CASAGHPKQPQHF
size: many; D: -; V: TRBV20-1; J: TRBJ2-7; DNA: TGCAGTGCTACCCCCGGACGTTCGCCCTCCTACGAGCAGTACTTC; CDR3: CSATPGRSPSYEQYF
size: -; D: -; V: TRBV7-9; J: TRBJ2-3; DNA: TGTGCCAGCAGCCCTTCTGGTGCCCAGGGTACGCAGTATTTT; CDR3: CASSPSGAQGTQYF
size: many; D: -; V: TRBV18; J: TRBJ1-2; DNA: TGTGCCAGCTCACCTCTCTCGAGGGATGGCTACACCTTC; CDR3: CASSPLSRDGYTF
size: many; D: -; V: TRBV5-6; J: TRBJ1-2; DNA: TGTGCCAGCAGCTTACGAATTAACTATGGCTACACCTTC; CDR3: CASSLRINYGYTF
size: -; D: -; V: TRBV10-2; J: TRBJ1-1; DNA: TGCGCCAGCAGTGGAGGGACGATCATGAACACTGAAGCTTTCTTT; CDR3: CASSGGTIMNTEAFF
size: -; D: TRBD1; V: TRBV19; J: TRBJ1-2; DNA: TGTGCCAGTAGTATGGCCGTCGACAGGGGCTATGGCTACACCTTC; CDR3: CASSMAVDRGYGYTF
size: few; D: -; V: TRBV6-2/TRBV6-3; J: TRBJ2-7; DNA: TGTGCCAGCAGTTACGGAGCGGATTACTACGAGCAGTACTTC; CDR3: CASSYGADYYEQYF
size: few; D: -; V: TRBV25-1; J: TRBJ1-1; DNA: TGTGCCAGCAGTCCCTATGGGGTTCGGGTCACTGAAGCTTTCTTT; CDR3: CASSPYGVRVTEAFF
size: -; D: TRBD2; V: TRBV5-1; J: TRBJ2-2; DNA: TGCGCCAGCAGCTTGGTCCCTAGCGGGGGCCTGAACACCGGGGAGCTGTTTTTT; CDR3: CASSLVPSGGLNTGELFF
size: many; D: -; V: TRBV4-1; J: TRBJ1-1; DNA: TGCGCCAGCAGCCAAGAGGGGTCAGGGTGGGCCACTGAAGCTTTCTTT; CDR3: CASSQEGSGWATEAFF
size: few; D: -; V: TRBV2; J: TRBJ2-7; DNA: TGTGCCAGCAGTGATATGGTTCTAGCCTACGAGCAGTACTTC; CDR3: CASSDMVLAYEQYF
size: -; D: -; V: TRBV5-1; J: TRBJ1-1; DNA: TGCGCCAGCAGCTTGACAGGGACCATGAACACTGAAGCTTTCTTT; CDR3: CASSLTGTMNTEAFF
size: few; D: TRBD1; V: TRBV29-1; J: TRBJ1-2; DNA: TGCAGCGTTGTAACAGGGGCTGGCTACACCTTC; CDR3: CSVVTGAGYTF
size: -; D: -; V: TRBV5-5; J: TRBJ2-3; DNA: TGTGCCAGCAGCTCGACAGCGACTAGCACAGATACGCAGTATTTT; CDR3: CASSSTATSTDTQYF
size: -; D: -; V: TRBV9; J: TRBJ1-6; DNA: TGTGCCAGCAGCGTAGAGGGAAGCCCCGTTTTCACCCTCCACTTT; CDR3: CASSVEGSPVFTLHF
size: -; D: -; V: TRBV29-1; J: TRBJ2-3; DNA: TGCAGCGCTACGACGGCCCCAGGCACGCAGTATTTT; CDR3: CSATTAPGTQYF
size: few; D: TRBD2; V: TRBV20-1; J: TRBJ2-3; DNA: TGCAGTGCTAGAGCAGGGCTAGCGGAGCAGTATTTT; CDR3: CSARAGLAEQYF